The sequence of this T cell receptor (beta chain) was determined in a study of beta chain features in type 1 diabetes. Isolation of CD4+ naive, central memory, regulatory and stem cell-like memory cells was achieved by sorting via CD45RO/CCR7/CD25/CD127/CD95/CD27. Purities over 95% were achieved in all sorted populations. Note on this clone: Its antigen is undetermined.

The study, taken as a whole, reports: TCRB CDR3s were moderately but significantly shorter in Type 1 diabetes patients in all four CD4+ subsets. Patients with type 1 diabetes carried fewer insertions and had more deletions at their VDJ junctions.

Reverse transcription of all isolated RNA meant that expressed TCRB transcripts were sequenced. TCRdb's table, derived via immunoSEQ multiplex PCR, lists solely in-frame clones and lacks some. The sample carries 50,000 to 55,000 clones, about 64% recorded once. The origin of this receptor is a woman aged 25 to 39 with type 1 diabetes. The sequenced sample was stem cell memory CD4+ T cells from blood.

CDR3 loop: CASSPGTSGSIETQYF. The CDR3, as DNA: TGCGCCAGCAGCCCTGGGACTAGCGGGAGTATAGAGACCCAGTACTTC. The chain recombines TRBV5-1 with TRBJ2-5; 14 bases are shared with TRBD2. The CDR3 loop spans 16 amino acids. The germline gives CDR1 SGHRS, CDR2 YFSETQ. The J segment lost 4 bases and the V segment lost 4 bases, leaving 6 bases of the junction unmatched.